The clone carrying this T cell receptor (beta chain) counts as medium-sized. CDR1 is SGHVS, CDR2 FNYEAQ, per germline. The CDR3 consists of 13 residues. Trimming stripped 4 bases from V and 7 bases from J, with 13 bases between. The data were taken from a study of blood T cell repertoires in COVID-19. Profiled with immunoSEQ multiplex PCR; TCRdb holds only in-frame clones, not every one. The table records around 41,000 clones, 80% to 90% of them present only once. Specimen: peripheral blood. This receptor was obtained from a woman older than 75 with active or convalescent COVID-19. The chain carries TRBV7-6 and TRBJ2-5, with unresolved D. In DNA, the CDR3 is TGTGCCAGCAGCTCTTCGGCGGCCTTGACCCAGTACTTC. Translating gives CASSSSAALTQYF.